What follows is one T cell receptor (beta chain) and its context. Per the original methods: Amplifying reference gene primers gave estimates of nucleated cell counts. TCRdb's copy holds only in-frame clones and misses some; the assay was immunoSEQ multiplex PCR. Clonal size and the V and J genes are those of that table, whereas D and trimming came from the DNA. Here the sample spans hundreds of thousands of clones, more than 75% being singletons. The record originates from a study of blood T cell repertoires in COVID-19. Across the study: Researchers got acute and convalescent COVID-19 samples from the United States, Italy and Spain. In each case, the material was cDNA or gDNA derived from T cells, B-cell-depleted T cells, or PBMCs.

This CDR3 spans 16 amino acids. Germline V gene data show CDR1 as MNHEY and CDR2 as SMNVEV (reference sequence). The J segment lost 1 base and the V segment lost 10 bases, leaving 16 bases of the junction unmatched. The sequenced sample was peripheral blood. The genes are TRBV27 and TRBJ2-7; 7 nucleotides line up with TRBD2. This TCR came from a woman in her 30s who had recovered from COVID-19. Written as DNA, the CDR3 is TGTGCCACCATCGGGACCGGGACTAAATATTCCTACGAGCAGTACTTC. It is translated as CATIGTGTKYSYEQYF.